This T cell receptor (beta chain) was profiled in a study of cytomegalovirus exposure and HLA in healthy donors. On the study more broadly: A later analysis reported the same platform for the 120 or so validation repertoires and the 666 first-cohort repertoires. General study findings and limits: A later analysis found first-cohort TCR clusters tended to co-occur in the 90 to 150 validation repertoires. The study recorded fewer than 200 TCR beta chains that were cytomegalovirus-associated.

The trim removed 3 bases at V and 8 bases at J, leaving 3 bases unmatched. CDR3 length: 14 residues. Germline V CDR1 and CDR2: SGDLS, YYNGEE. In the case of this clone: What it binds is unknown.

Profiled with immunoSEQ multiplex PCR; TCRdb holds only in-frame clones, not every one. The sample holds 250,000 to 350,000 clones; approximately 86% are singletons and the top ten take 1.2%. This clonotype was sampled from a woman in her twenties or thirties in good health and CMV-seropositive. The V gene is TRBV9, the J gene TRBJ1-6; TRBD1 agrees at 9 bases. The specimen sequenced was PBMCs. The DNA of the CDR3 is TGTGCCAGCAGCGCGAGGACAGGGGATTCACCCCTCCACTTT. Protein: CASSARTGDSPLHF.